Listed below are T cell receptor beta chains from one sample, sequenced in a study of blood T cell repertoires in COVID-19. Clones were sequenced by immunoSEQ multiplex PCR, and TCRdb holds only the in-frame ones, with some missing. This table holds roughly 290,000 clones, approximately 83% found once. Sequenced input: PBMCs or T cells enriched from blood (not recorded which). Receptors were obtained from a man aged 30 to 45 who had recovered from COVID-19. CDR3s leave out the opening cysteine and the closing phenylalanine or tryptophan.

V	CDR3
TRBV18	ASSPNLPSTDTQY
TRBV4-3	ASSQVGSLTDTQY
TRBV6-1	ASSEEPTGYYGYT
TRBV13	ASSLGPSPLH
TRBV29-1	SVEGTNLGGTQY
TRBV2	ASRTTRRSEAF
TRBV7-3	ASSFGPGEKLF
TRBV29-1	SVEKGEKLF
TRBV20-1	SAGDRGQY
TRBV4-1	ASRETGAGGYT
TRBV3-1/TRBV3-2	ASSLGQGHTEAF
TRBV27	ASKTGGMAEAF
TRBV28	ASNSGGASRDTQY
TRBV5-1	ASSGRGRTNTGELF
TRBV2	ASSETGDNYGYT
TRBV12-3/TRBV12-4	ASSLQANYGYT
TRBV19	ASSIPGTGAGNTIY
TRBV7-8	ASSGGAYEQY
TRBV9	ASSAQAGGIYEQY
TRBV18	ASSVLSTDTQY
TRBV7-6	ASSLAGAAQNGYT
TRBV7-9	ASSLVGADTQY
TRBV6-7	ASSHRPGDHMNTEAF
TRBV7-9	ASSFELRLSGNTIY
TRBV27	ASSLVAGGHEQY
TRBV3-1/TRBV3-2	ASSQVTGTGNTIY
TRBV10-3	AISESTGDNSPLH
TRBV7-8	ASSLRGVAGNTIY
TRBV6-5	ASSSTGTGLQPQH
TRBV10-3	AISEGTTRTDTQY
TRBV9	ASSATGGTAQIYGYT
TRBV11-2	ASSSTPADGYT
TRBV24-1	ATSGQENTGELF